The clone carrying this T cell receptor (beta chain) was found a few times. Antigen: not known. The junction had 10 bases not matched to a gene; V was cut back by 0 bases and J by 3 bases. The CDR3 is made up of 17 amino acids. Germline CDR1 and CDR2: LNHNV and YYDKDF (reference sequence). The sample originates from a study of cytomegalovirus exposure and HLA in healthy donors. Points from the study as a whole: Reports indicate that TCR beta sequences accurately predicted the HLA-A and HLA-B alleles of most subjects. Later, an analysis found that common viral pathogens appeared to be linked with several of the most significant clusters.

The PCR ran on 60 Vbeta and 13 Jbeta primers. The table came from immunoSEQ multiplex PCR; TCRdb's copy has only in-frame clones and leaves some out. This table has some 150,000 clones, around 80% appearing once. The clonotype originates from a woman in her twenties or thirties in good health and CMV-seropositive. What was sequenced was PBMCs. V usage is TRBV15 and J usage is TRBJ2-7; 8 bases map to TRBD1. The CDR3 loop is CATSRDHGTGIYYEQYF. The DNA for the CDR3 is TGTGCCACCAGCAGAGATCATGGGACAGGCATATACTACGAGCAGTACTTC.